This record looks at one TCR beta chain sequence and its context. As handled by the study authors: Nucleated cell number was recorded as an estimate derived from reference gene primer amplification. Data came from immunoSEQ multiplex PCR; TCRdb stores just in-frame clones and leaves some out. Clone size and V and J calls were adopted from that table, with D and trimming inferred from the DNA. The table has some 66,000 clones, approximately 87% seen once; the top ten hold over 0.95%. The data derive from a study of blood T cell repertoires in COVID-19. At the level of the study: Donors in the United States, Italy and Spain gave samples during acute or convalescent COVID-19. PBMCs, B-cell-depleted T cells, or T cells provided the cDNA or gDNA that made up the material.

The V gene's germline CDR1 is SGHAT and CDR2 FQNNGV. This CDR3 comprises 14 residues. V was pared by 5 bases and J by 4 bases, with 9 bases between. The V and J genes are TRBV11-2 and TRBJ1-6; the D gene is possibly TRBD1 (5 bases). The specimen was peripheral blood. This TCR derives from a woman aged 55-69 years with acute or convalescent COVID-19. CDR3 DNA: TGTGCCAGCAGCGGTGACAGTTATAATTCACCCCTCCACTTT. It encodes CASSGDSYNSPLHF.